This T cell receptor (beta chain) is from a study of cytomegalovirus exposure and HLA in healthy donors. Everyone who donated was a healthy bone marrow donor. A single count supports this clone. The antigen is unknown. V lost 6 bases and J lost 5, with 19 bases in between. The CDR3 runs 15 residues. From germline, CDR1 is MDHEN and CDR2 SYDVKM. Points from the study as a whole: A later analysis showed that HLA-associated TCR beta chains had undergone more clonal expansion than equally common others.

The PCR had 60 Vbeta and 13 Jbeta primers. The data were produced by immunoSEQ multiplex PCR, yet TCRdb's version contains in-frame clones alone and is incomplete. In the table there are about 120,000 clones, around 80% of which are singletons. This sequence originates from a man aged 25 to 40 in good health and CMV-seropositive. The J gene is TRBJ2-5, the V gene TRBV28, with a possible D match to TRBD2 (7 bases). The sequenced material came from PBMCs. CDR3 in amino acids: CASSLRGGGTETQYF. DNA for the CDR3: TGTGCCAGCAGCCTTAGGGGAGGGGGTACGGAGACCCAGTACTTC.